One sample yielded the 7 T cell receptor beta chains listed below, sequenced in a study of cytomegalovirus exposure and HLA in healthy donors. Both 60 Vbeta primers and 13 Jbeta primers went into the PCR. Measured with immunoSEQ multiplex PCR; TCRdb has only the in-frame clones, and not every one. The sample lists 85,000 to 100,000 clones; roughly three quarters were seen once. The source material was PBMCs. The receptor source for this set is a male donor in good health and CMV-seropositive.

This clone was observed a few times. The CDR3: CASSLTPGDEQFF. In nucleotides, the CDR3 is TGTGCCAGCAGCTTAACCCCAGGCGATGAGCAGTTCTTC. The chain recombines TRBV5-6 with TRBJ2-1; D call uncertain. Looked up from germline, CDR1 is SGHDT and CDR2 is YYEEEE. Trimming took off 2 bases at V and 8 bases at J, with 11 bases between the two ends. The CDR3 contains 13 residues.

This clone was counted a few times. The chain combines TRBV30 with TRBJ1-2; no firm D call. V was clipped by 0 bases and J by 0 bases, with 14 bases between them. The CDR3 spans 16 residues. CDR1 GTSNPN and CDR2 SVGIG come from the germline V gene (reference sequence). The CDR3 sequence: CAWSVRLVQANYGYTF. Here the CDR3 DNA reads TGTGCCTGGAGTGTACGGTTAGTTCAAGCTAACTATGGCTACACCTTC.

The chain carries TRBV9 and TRBJ2-5, with TRBD1 as a possible D gene (6 bases). Trimming removed 3 bases at V and 7 bases at J, with 13 bases between. Germline V CDR1 and CDR2: SGDLS, YYNGEE. CDR3 length: 13 amino acids. The DNA of the CDR3 is TGTGCCAGCAGCGGAGGACAGATTGGGACCCAGTACTTC. Its translation is CASSGGQIGTQYF.

The chain is built from TRBV6-4 and TRBJ2-3; D call uncertain. CDR3 length: 14 amino acids. V gave up 5 bases and J gave up 2 bases, with 11 bases separating them. Germline V gives CDR1 MRHNA, CDR2 SNTAGT. The chain's CDR3 is CASSPMTNTDTQYF. Written as DNA, the CDR3 is TGTGCCAGCAGTCCTATGACAAACACAGATACGCAGTATTTT.

The chain employs TRBV5-1 and TRBJ2-5; a possible D gene is TRBD2 (5 bases). The CDR3 is 14 amino acids. Germline V CDR1 and CDR2: SGHRS, YFSETQ. The V gene lost 4 bases and the J gene lost 3 bases, with 13 bases spanning the gap. CDR3 sequence: CASSNSGIKETQYF. Here the CDR3 DNA reads TGCGCCAGCAGCAACTCGGGGATCAAAGAGACCCAGTACTTC.

The chain employs TRBV7-8 and TRBJ1-5; TRBD1 matches 8 bases. Germline CDR1 and CDR2: SGHVS and FQNEAQ. This CDR3 region has 14 residues. V lost 4 bases and J lost 5; bases outside the gene matches: 4. CDR3 nucleotide sequence: TGTGCCAGCAGCTGGACAGGGCGGGATCAGCCCCAGCATTTT. Its protein product is CASSWTGRDQPQHF.

The chain couples TRBV9 to TRBJ2-5, with 13 bases lining up with TRBD2. V shed 4 bases and J 5 bases; nucleotides not matched to a gene: 5. The CDR3 is 15 residues long. Germline loops: CDR1 SGDLS, CDR2 YYNGEE. CDR3 sequence reads: CASSTSGGAEETQYF. The CDR3 nucleotides read TGTGCCAGCAGCACTAGCGGGGGGGCCGAGGAGACCCAGTACTTC.